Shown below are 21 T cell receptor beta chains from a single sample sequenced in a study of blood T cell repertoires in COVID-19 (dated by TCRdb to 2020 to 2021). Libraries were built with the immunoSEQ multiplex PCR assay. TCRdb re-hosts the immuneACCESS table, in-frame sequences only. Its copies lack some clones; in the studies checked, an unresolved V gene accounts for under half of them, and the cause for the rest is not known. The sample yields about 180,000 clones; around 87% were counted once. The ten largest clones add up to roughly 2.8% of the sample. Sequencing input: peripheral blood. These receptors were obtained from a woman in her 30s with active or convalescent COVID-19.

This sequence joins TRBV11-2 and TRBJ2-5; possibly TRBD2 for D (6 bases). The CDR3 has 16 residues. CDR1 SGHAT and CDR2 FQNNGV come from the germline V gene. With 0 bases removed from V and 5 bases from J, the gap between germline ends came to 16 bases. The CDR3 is CASSLDGISGGETQYF. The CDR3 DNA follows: TGTGCCAGCAGCTTAGATGGGATCTCTGGGGGGGAGACCCAGTACTTC. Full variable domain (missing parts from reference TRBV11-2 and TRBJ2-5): EAGVAQSPRYKIIEKRQSVAFWCNPISGHATLYWYQQILGQGPKLLIQFQNNGVVDDSQLPKDRFSAERLKGVDSTLKIQPAKLEDSAVYLCASSLDGISGGETQYFGPGTRLLVL.

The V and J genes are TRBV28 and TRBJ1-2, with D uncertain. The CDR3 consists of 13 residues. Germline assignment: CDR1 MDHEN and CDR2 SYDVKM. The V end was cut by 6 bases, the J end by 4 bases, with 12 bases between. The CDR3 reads CASSPGRVYGYTF. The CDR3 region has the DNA TGTGCCAGCAGCCCTGGGAGGGTCTATGGCTACACCTTC.

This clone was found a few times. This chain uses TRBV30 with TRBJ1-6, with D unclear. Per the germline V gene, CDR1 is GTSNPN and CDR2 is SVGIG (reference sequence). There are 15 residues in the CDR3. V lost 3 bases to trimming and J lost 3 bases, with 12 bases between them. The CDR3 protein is CAWSTGTVYNSPLHF. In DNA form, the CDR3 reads TGTGCCTGGAGCACGGGAACAGTCTATAATTCACCCCTCCACTTT.

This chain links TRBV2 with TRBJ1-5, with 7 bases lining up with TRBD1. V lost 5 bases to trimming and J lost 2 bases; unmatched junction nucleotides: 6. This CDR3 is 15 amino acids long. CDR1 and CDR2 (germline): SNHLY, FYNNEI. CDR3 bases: TGTGCCAGCAGTATGAACAGGGGTGGCAATCAGCCCCAGCATTTT. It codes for CASSMNRGGNQPQHF.

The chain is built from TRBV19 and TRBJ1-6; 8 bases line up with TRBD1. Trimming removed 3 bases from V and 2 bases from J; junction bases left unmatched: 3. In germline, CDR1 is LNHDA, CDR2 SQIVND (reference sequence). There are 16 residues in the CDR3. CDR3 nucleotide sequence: TGTGCCAGTAGTATTGACAGGGGAACCTATAATTCACCCCTCCACTTT. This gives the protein CASSIDRGTYNSPLHF.

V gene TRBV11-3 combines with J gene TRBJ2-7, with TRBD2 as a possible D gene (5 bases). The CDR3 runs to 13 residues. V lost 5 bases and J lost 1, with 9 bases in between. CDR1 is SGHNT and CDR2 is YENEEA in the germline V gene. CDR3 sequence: CASSPGSSYEQYF. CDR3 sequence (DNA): TGTGCCAGCAGCCCGGGGAGTTCCTACGAGCAGTACTTC.

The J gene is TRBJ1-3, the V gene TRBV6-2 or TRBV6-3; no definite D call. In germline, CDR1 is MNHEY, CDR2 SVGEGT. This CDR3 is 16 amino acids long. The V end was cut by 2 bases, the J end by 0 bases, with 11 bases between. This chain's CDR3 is CASSYEGGHSGNTIYF. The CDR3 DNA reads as TGTGCCAGCAGTTACGAAGGCGGGCACTCTGGAAACACCATATATTTT.

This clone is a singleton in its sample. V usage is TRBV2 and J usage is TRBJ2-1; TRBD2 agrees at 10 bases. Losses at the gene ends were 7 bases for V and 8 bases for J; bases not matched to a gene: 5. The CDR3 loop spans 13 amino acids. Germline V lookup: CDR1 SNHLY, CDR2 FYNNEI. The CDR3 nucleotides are TGTGCCAGCACTAGCGGGAGTTTCGATGAGCAGTTCTTC. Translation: CASTSGSFDEQFF.

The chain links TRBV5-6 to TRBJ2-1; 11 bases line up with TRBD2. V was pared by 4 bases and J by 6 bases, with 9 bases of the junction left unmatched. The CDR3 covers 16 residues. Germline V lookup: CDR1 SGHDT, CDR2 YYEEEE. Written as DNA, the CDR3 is TGTGCCAGCAGCGTCAGACTAGCGGGAAGGAGCAATGAGCAGTTCTTC. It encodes CASSVRLAGRSNEQFF.

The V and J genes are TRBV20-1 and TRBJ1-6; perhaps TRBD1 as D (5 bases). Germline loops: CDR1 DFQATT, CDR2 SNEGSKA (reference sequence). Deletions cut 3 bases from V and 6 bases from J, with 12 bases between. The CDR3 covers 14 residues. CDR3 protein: CSASRGGVNSPLHF. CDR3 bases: TGCAGTGCTAGTCGGGGGGGAGTTAATTCACCCCTCCACTTT.

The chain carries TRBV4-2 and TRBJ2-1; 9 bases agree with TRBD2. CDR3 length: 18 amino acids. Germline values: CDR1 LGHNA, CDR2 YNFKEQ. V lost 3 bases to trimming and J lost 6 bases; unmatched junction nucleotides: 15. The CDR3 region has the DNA TGTGCCAGCAGCCATCCCACCGCGGGGGGGCAAGGGAGCAATGAGCAGTTCTTC. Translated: CASSHPTAGGQGSNEQFF.

CDR3 DNA: TGTGCCAGCAGCTCGGACAAGGGGGCTGGAAACACCATATATTTT. The encoded protein is CASSSDKGAGNTIYF. The chain uses TRBV28 and TRBJ1-3; possibly TRBD1 for D (6 bases). V was trimmed by 6 bases and J by 2 bases, leaving 14 bases between them. Looked up from germline, CDR1 is MDHEN and CDR2 is SYDVKM. The CDR3 extends over 15 amino acids.

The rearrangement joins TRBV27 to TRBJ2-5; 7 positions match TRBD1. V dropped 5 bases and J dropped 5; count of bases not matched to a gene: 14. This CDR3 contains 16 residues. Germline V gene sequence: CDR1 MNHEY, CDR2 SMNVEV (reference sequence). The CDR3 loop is CASSLYPSGQRETQYF. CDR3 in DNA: TGTGCCAGCAGTCTCTACCCCTCGGGACAGAGGGAGACCCAGTACTTC.

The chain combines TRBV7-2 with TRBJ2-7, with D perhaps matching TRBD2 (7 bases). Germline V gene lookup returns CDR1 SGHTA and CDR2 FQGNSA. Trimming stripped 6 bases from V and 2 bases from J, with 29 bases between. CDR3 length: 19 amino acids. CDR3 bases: TGTGCCAGCAGTTCGAGCAGTGGGTTCGTGGGGGGGCCCACCTACGAGCAGTACTTC. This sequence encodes CASSSSSGFVGGPTYEQYF. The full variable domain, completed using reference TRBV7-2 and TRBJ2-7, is GAGVSQSPSNKVTEKGKDVELRCDPISGHTALYWYRQSLGQGLEFLIYFQGNSAPDKSGLPSDRFSAERTGGSVSTLTIQRTQQEDSAVYLCASSSSSGFVGGPTYEQYFGPGTRLTVT.

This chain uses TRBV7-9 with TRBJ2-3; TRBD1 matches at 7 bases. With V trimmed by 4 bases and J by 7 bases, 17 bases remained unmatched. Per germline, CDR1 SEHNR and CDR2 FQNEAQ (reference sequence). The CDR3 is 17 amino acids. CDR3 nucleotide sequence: TGTGCCAGCAGCTACGGACAGGACTGGATTGATGAGCATACGCAGTATTTT. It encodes CASSYGQDWIDEHTQYF.

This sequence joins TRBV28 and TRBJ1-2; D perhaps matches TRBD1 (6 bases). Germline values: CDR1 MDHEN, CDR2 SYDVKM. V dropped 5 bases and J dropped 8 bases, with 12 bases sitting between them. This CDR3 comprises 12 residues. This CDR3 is CASSITGIGYTF. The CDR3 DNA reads TGTGCCAGCAGTATTACAGGGATCGGCTACACCTTC.

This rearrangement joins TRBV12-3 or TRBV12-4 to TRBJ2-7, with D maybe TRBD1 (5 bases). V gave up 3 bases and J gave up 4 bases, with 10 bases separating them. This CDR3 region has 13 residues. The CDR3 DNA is TGTGCCAGCAGTTTGGGGCTTTCTTACGAGCAGTACTTC. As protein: CASSLGLSYEQYF.

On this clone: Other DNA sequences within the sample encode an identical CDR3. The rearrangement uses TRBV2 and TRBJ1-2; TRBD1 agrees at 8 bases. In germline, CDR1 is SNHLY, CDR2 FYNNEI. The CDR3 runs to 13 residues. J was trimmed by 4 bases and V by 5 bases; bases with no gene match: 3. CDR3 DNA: TGTGCCAGCAGTAGACAGGGGTCCTATGGCTACACCTTC. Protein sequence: CASSRQGSYGYTF.

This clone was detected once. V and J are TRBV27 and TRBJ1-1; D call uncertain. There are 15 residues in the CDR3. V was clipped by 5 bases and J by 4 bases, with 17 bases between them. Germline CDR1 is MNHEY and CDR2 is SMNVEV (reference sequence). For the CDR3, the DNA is TGTGCCAGCAGTCCCCTAAAGTCGGGAACCACTGAAGCTTTCTTT. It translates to CASSPLKSGTTEAFF.

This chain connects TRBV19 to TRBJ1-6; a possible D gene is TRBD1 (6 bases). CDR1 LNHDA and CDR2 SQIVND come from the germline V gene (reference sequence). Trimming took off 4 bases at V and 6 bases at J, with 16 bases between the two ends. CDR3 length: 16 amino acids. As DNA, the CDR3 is TGTGCCAGTAGTAAAACGCCGGGACACCCTAATTCACCCCTCCACTTT. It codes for CASSKTPGHPNSPLHF.

This CDR3 reads CSTRRGTEAFF. In DNA form, the CDR3 reads TGCAGCACCCGGCGGGGGACTGAAGCTTTCTTT. The chain employs TRBV29-1 and TRBJ1-1; tentatively, D is TRBD1 (5 bases). The length of the CDR3 is 11 residues. The V gene's germline CDR1 is SQVTM and CDR2 ANQGSEA. The germline V and J ends were trimmed by 8 bases and 5 bases, with 12 bases remaining between them. Based on the CDR3 plus reference TRBV29-1 and TRBJ1-1, the full variable domain is SAVISQKPSRDICQRGTSLTIQCQVDSQVTMMFWYRQQPGQSLTLIATANQGSEATYESGFVIDKFPISRPNLTFSTLTVSNMSPEDSSIYLCSTRRGTEAFFGQGTRLTVV.